This is a list of T cell receptor beta chains from one sample in a study of control samples from healthy donors and cancer patients. Repertoires were generated with immunoSEQ multiplex PCR, while TCRdb's copy carries only in-frame clones and drops some. Found here are fewer than 200,000 clones, around 94% of them singletons; the top ten hold approximately 1.4%. Material for sequencing was blood. These receptors came from a man aged 25-40 years in good health. The CDR3 runs from the conserved cysteine through the conserved F or W. Fields, in order: CDR3 length, V gene, J gene, CDR3 protein.

15	TRBV4-1	TRBJ2-3	CASSQVASSTDTQYF
15	TRBV11-2	TRBJ1-3	CASSLRQAMGNTIYF
15	TRBV3-1/TRBV3-2	TRBJ2-3	CASHDWGGAEDTQYF
14	TRBV27	TRBJ1-2	CASLGTGGVSGYTF
14	TRBV9	TRBJ2-3	CASSPRPSGDTQYF
14	TRBV2	TRBJ2-2	CASSMQGYTGELFF
16	TRBV5-1	TRBJ2-1	CASSPGLVGSYNEQFF
15	TRBV7-6	TRBJ2-5	CASSLGLQGGETQYF
16	TRBV28	TRBJ2-6	CASSLGHPSGANVLTF
17	TRBV11-2	TRBJ1-3	CASSPQPGVAGVGTIYF
15	TRBV5-8	TRBJ2-7	CASRAASGGSYEQYF